The 17 T cell receptor beta chains below all came from one sample that was sequenced in a study of cytomegalovirus exposure and HLA in healthy donors. Researchers ran the PCR with 60 Vbeta and 13 Jbeta primers. The data were produced by immunoSEQ multiplex PCR, yet TCRdb's version contains in-frame clones alone and is incomplete. The data show approximately 150,000 clones, roughly 70% seen once. Source material: PBMCs. All receptors come from a male donor in good health and CMV-seronegative.

The V gene is TRBV6-1, the J gene TRBJ1-1, with TRBD1 identical over 9 bases. This CDR3 is built from 14 residues. In germline, CDR1 is MNHNS, CDR2 SASEGT. The junction had 10 bases not matched to a gene; V was cut back by 6 bases and J by 8 bases. As DNA, the CDR3 is TGTGCCAGCAGGAACAGGGGGCCGCCCTACGAAGCTTTCTTT. Translated, it gives CASRNRGPPYEAFF.

The chain employs TRBV5-1 and TRBJ2-2; 8 bases map to TRBD1. The V gene end was trimmed by 6 bases and the J gene end by 9 bases; junction bases not matched to a gene: 16. This CDR3 is built from 16 residues. The V gene's germline CDR1 is SGHRS and CDR2 YFSETQ. CDR3 amino acids: CASNPPDRGRPWELFF. The CDR3 nucleotides read TGCGCCAGCAACCCCCCAGACAGGGGACGCCCTTGGGAGCTGTTTTTT.

V and J are TRBV6-1 and TRBJ2-1, with D possibly being TRBD1 (7 bases). Germline V gene sequence: CDR1 MNHNS, CDR2 SASEGT. CDR3 length: 13 residues. V shed 4 bases and J shed 9 bases, with 13 bases lying between them. The CDR3 spells CASSARQGGEQFF. The DNA for the CDR3 is TGTGCCAGCAGTGCCCGACAGGGAGGTGAGCAGTTCTTC.

The chain uses TRBV18 and TRBJ1-5, with a tentative D call TRBD1 (5 bases). The CDR3 consists of 12 residues. Germline CDR1 KGHSH, CDR2 LQKENI. Trimming took off 5 bases at V and 5 bases at J, with 7 bases between the two ends. The DNA of the CDR3 is TGTGCCAGCTCAGGAGGGGATCAGCCCCAGCATTTT. Translating gives CASSGGDQPQHF.

This clone was counted only a few times. Here the CDR3 reads CASSLLETGELFF. CDR3 DNA: TGTGCCAGCAGCTTATTGGAGACTGGGGAGCTGTTTTTT. V usage is TRBV11-3 and J usage is TRBJ2-2; D is ambiguous. This CDR3 has 13 amino acids. Germline V gene lookup returns CDR1 SGHNT and CDR2 YENEEA. V gave up 2 bases and J gave up 8 bases, with 9 bases separating them.

V gene TRBV30 combines with J gene TRBJ2-7; D possibly corresponds to TRBD1 (5 bases). This CDR3 spans 12 amino acids. Trimming cost V 3 bases and J 7 bases, with 13 bases left between them. Germline CDR1 GTSNPN, CDR2 SVGIG (reference sequence). CDR3 residues: CAWSQGWEEQYF. The CDR3 DNA reads as TGTGCCTGGAGCCAGGGATGGGAAGAGCAGTACTTC.

The CDR3 DNA sequence: TGTGCCACCACACACTCCGGGGGTGGATCCTACGAGCAGTACTTC. It codes for CATTHSGGGSYEQYF. V usage is TRBV18 and J usage is TRBJ2-7; TRBD2 might be the D (6 bases). Between the trimmed V and J ends, which lost 10 bases and 1 base, there was a span of 20 bases. Germline V gives CDR1 KGHSH, CDR2 LQKENI. This CDR3 is built from 15 residues.

In this sample, this clone turned up once. V usage is TRBV7-2 and J usage is TRBJ2-7; D unresolved. CDR3 length: 15 residues. The germline V and J ends were trimmed by 2 bases and 3 bases, with 14 bases remaining between them. CDR1 is SGHTA and CDR2 is FQGNSA in the germline V gene. CDR3 amino acids: CASSLYVSHRYEQYF. DNA for the CDR3: TGTGCCAGCAGCTTATACGTAAGCCACCGCTACGAGCAGTACTTC.

J is TRBJ2-2 and V is TRBV4-3; TRBD2 matches at 11 bases. This CDR3 has 18 residues. Germline V gene sequence: CDR1 LGHNA, CDR2 YSLEER. V was pared by 5 bases and J by 5 bases, with 13 bases of the junction left unmatched. The DNA for the CDR3 is TGCGCCAGCAGCTATCGTACCACTAGCGGGAGAGGAACCGGGGAGCTGTTTTTT. Its protein is CASSYRTTSGRGTGELFF.

J is TRBJ2-1 and V is TRBV7-9, with TRBD2 identical over 15 bases. V lost 5 bases, J lost 2 bases, and 10 bases stayed unmatched. Per germline, CDR1 SEHNR and CDR2 FQNEAQ (reference sequence). The CDR3 sequence is 19 residues long. CDR3 coding DNA: TGTGCCAGCAGCGGGGGTGGACTAGCGGGGGGGAAAACCTACAATGAGCAGTTCTTC. It codes for CASSGGGLAGGKTYNEQFF.

This chain connects TRBV7-8 to TRBJ1-5, with 12 bases that match TRBD1. The CDR3 has 15 amino acids. The germline CDR1 and CDR2 sequences are SGHVS and FQNEAQ. Trimming at V came to 4 bases and at J to 5 bases, leaving 3 bases not matched to a gene. Here the CDR3 reads CASSSGTGGYQPQHF. CDR3 DNA sequence: TGTGCCAGCAGCTCCGGGACAGGGGGCTATCAGCCCCAGCATTTT.

The J gene is TRBJ1-2, the V gene TRBV5-4; D possibly corresponds to TRBD1 (6 bases). This CDR3 region has 14 residues. The V gene lost 4 bases and the J gene lost 6 bases, with 16 bases spanning the gap. CDR1 and CDR2 from the germline V gene are SGHNT and YYREEE (reference sequence). The chain's CDR3 is CASSRGEGDNGYTF. CDR3 DNA sequence: TGTGCCAGCAGCCGGGGGGAAGGGGACAATGGCTACACCTTC. The full variable domain, its missing parts supplied by reference TRBV5-4 and TRBJ1-2, is ETGVTQSPTHLIKTRGQQVTLRCSSQSGHNTVSWYQQALGQGPQFIFQYYREEENGRGNFPPRFSGLQFPNYSSELNVNALELDDSALYLCASSRGEGDNGYTFGSGTRLTVV.

V usage is TRBV27 and J usage is TRBJ2-5, with 15 bases fitting TRBD2. Germline V gene lookup returns CDR1 MNHEY and CDR2 SMNVEV (reference sequence). The V and J ends lost 7 bases and 11 bases, in that order; junction bases with no gene match: 5. This CDR3 is built from 13 residues. CDR3 DNA sequence: TGTGCCAGCAAGGGACTAGCGGGAGGAGAGCAGTACTTC. Translated: CASKGLAGGEQYF.

This clone was recorded once. This chain joins TRBV15 and TRBJ2-3; 7 bases fit TRBD2. CDR3 length: 16 amino acids. Germline loops: CDR1 LNHNV, CDR2 YYDKDF (reference sequence). V gave up 2 bases and J gave up 6 bases; unmatched junction bases: 11. CDR3 DNA: TGTGCCACCAGCAGAATAGGACTAGGTGGGGCCGATACGCAGTATTTT. It specifies CATSRIGLGGADTQYF. Supplemented by reference TRBV15 and TRBJ2-3, the full variable domain reads DAMVIQNPRYQVTQFGKPVTLSCSQTLNHNVMYWYQQKSSQAPKLLFHYYDKDFNNEADTPDNFQSRRPNTSFCFLDIRSPGLGDTAMYLCATSRIGLGGADTQYFGPGTRLTVL.

This clone showed up just a few times. J is TRBJ2-6 and V is TRBV25-1; possibly TRBD2 for D (5 bases). The CDR3 extends over 17 amino acids. Germline-derived CDR1 and CDR2 are MGHDK and SYGVNS. Trimming took 4 bases from V and 0 from J, leaving 13 bases between them. CDR3 sequence reads: CASSASRGYSGANVLTF. The CDR3, as DNA: TGTGCCAGCAGTGCTAGCCGGGGTTACTCTGGGGCCAACGTCCTGACTTTC.

This chain links TRBV5-1 with TRBJ1-1, with 7 positions matching TRBD1. The ends lost 4 bases at V and 1 base at J; junction bases unmatched: 10. The CDR3 spans 16 residues. CDR1 is SGHRS and CDR2 is YFSETQ in the germline V gene. The DNA of the CDR3 is TGCGCCAGCAGCGCGGTCGGGGGACAGCCGAACACTGAAGCTTTCTTT. Amino acids: CASSAVGGQPNTEAFF. Variable domain in full (rest from reference TRBV5-1 and TRBJ1-1): KAGVTQTPRYLIKTRGQQVTLSCSPISGHRSVSWYQQTPGQGLQFLFEYFSETQRNKGNFPGRFSGRQFSNSRSEMNVSTLELGDSALYLCASSAVGGQPNTEAFFGQGTRLTVV.

This chain uses TRBV10-3 with TRBJ2-3; 8 bases map to TRBD1. In germline, CDR1 is ENHRY, CDR2 SYGVKD. V dropped 10 bases and J dropped 6; count of bases not matched to a gene: 9. The CDR3 contains 13 residues. The CDR3 here is CATRDQGADTQYF. The CDR3 DNA follows: TGTGCCACCCGAGATCAGGGGGCGGATACGCAGTATTTT.